These 27 T cell receptor beta chains were sequenced from one sample in a study of T cell repertoires in cytomegalovirus infection. Their recognized antigens are unknown. TCRdb reprocessed the reads with MiXCR, giving one entry per CDR3 protein. This table has 650,000 to 900,000 distinct CDR3 sequences, approximately 30% appearing once. The specimen comprised cultured CD8+ T cells from PBMCs, sampled from culture after CMV antigen stimulation. All receptors come from a human donor in good health (CMV status not recorded). Some clones in this sample may be carry-over from other donors' samples.

The rearrangement joins TRBV27 to TRBJ1-5, with no clear D. The germline V gene has CDR1 MNHEY and CDR2 SMNVEV (reference sequence). Trimming left V 4 bases short and J 10 bases short, with 17 bases between. The CDR3 contains 14 residues. The CDR3 DNA sequence: TGTGCCAGCAGTTGGAAGGGCAACGTGCTTCCCCAGCATTTT. Encoded protein: CASSWKGNVLPQHF.

The rearrangement joins TRBV7-9 to TRBJ2-3; D is unresolved. This CDR3 has 12 residues. V shed 4 bases and J shed 4 bases, with 6 bases lying between them. Germline V gene sequence: CDR1 SEHNR, CDR2 FQNEAQ (reference sequence). The CDR3 region has the DNA TGTGCCAGCAGCTCAGTCGCAGATACGCAGTATTTT. Translating gives CASSSVADTQYF.

There are a few counts of this clonotype. V is TRBV7-9 and J is TRBJ1-4; D is possibly TRBD1 (5 bases). Germline V gene sequence: CDR1 SEHNR, CDR2 FQNEAQ (reference sequence). The CDR3 runs 15 residues. V lost 6 bases to trimming and J lost 8 bases, with 19 bases between them. CDR3 sequence reads: CASRRTGTEAEKLFF. The CDR3 DNA reads as TGTGCCAGCAGGCGCACCGGGACCGAAGCAGAAAAACTGTTTTTT.

With regard to this clonotype: Its ends do not fully match the called genes, so a read error is possible. This chain joins TRBV27 and TRBJ1-1; D possibly corresponds to TRBD1 (6 bases). This CDR3 has 18 residues. Germline CDR1 and CDR2: MNHEY and SMNVEV (reference sequence). CDR3 nucleotides: TGTGCCAACAGTTTATTGGGCATAAGGGGGGCTCCGAACACTGAAGCTTTCTTT. Translation: CANSLLGIRGAPNTEAFF.

The rearrangement uses TRBV7-1 and TRBJ1-1; D possibly corresponds to TRBD1 (6 bases). TRBV7-1 is labeled an ORF, and its function is uncertain. With 5 bases removed from V and 7 bases from J, the gap between germline ends came to 14 bases. The CDR3 consists of 13 residues. CDR3 in DNA: TGTGCCAGCAGCGGGGGCTATGAATTTGAAGCTTTCTTT. This gives the protein CASSGGYEFEAFF.

The chain is built from TRBV7-6 and TRBJ1-1; no firm D call. V was trimmed by 4 bases and J by 8 bases, leaving 17 bases between them. The CDR3 loop spans 14 amino acids. Per germline, CDR1 SGHVS and CDR2 FNYEAQ. DNA for the CDR3: TGTGCCAGCAGCTATAGCCCCAATTTGGGGGAAGCTTTCTTT. It specifies CASSYSPNLGEAFF.

This sequence joins TRBV20-1 and TRBJ2-5; TRBD2 matches at 7 bases. Germline trimming cut 1 base from V and 4 bases from J; bases unmatched to any gene: 12. The CDR3 consists of 16 residues. CDR1 is DFQATT and CDR2 is SNEGSKA in the germline V gene (reference sequence). The CDR3, as DNA: TGCAGTGCTAGAGGCCCCCCCGCCCCGGGGGGAGAGACCCAGTACTTC. Its translation: CSARGPPAPGGETQYF.

The chain links TRBV12-3 or TRBV12-4 to TRBJ2-1, with 7 bases lining up with TRBD2. This CDR3 is 14 amino acids long. V lost 5 bases, J lost 15 bases, and 16 bases stayed unmatched. The CDR3 DNA reads TGTGCCAGCAGTCCCTCCCCTTTAGCGGGCACTTGGTTCTTC. Translating gives CASSPSPLAGTWFF.

The J gene is TRBJ1-2, the V gene TRBV9, with D unclear. Germline loops: CDR1 SGDLS, CDR2 YYNGEE. Trimming took 5 bases from V and 4 from J, leaving 12 bases between them. The CDR3 has 13 amino acids. In DNA form, the CDR3 reads TGTGCCAGCAGAGAGACCGGGAGCTATGGCTACACCTTC. Its translation is CASRETGSYGYTF.

A few counts support this clonotype. J is TRBJ2-3 and V is TRBV7-9; D unresolved. Germline loops: CDR1 SEHNR, CDR2 FQNEAQ (reference sequence). The CDR3 runs 13 residues. V lost 1 base and J lost 6, with 8 bases in between. CDR3 nucleotides: TGTGCCAGCAGCTTAGTTCACGGCGATACGCAGTATTTT. Its translation: CASSLVHGDTQYF.

V gene TRBV19 combines with J gene TRBJ2-6; D unclear. CDR3 size: 15 residues. Trimming removed 3 bases at V and 2 bases at J, with 8 bases between. Germline V gives CDR1 LNHDA, CDR2 SQIVND (reference sequence). For the CDR3, the DNA is TGTGCCAGTAGTATTCAAGGGACTGGGGCCAACGTCCTGACTTTC. Its translation is CASSIQGTGANVLTF.

This clonotype has a handful of counts. This rearrangement joins TRBV5-8 to TRBJ2-7; TRBD1 matches 10 bases. V shed 4 bases, J shed 3 bases, and the junction held 7 bases outside the gene matches. The CDR3 has 15 amino acids. Germline V gene data show CDR1 as SGHTS and CDR2 as YDEGEE. The CDR3, as DNA: TGTGCCAGCAGCAAACTCGGGACAGGGGACTACGAGCAGTACTTC. This translates into CASSKLGTGDYEQYF. The variable domain in full, completed from reference TRBV5-8 and TRBJ2-7, reads EAGVTQSPTHLIKTRGQQATLRCSPISGHTSVYWYQQALGLGLQFLLWYDEGEERNRGNFPPRFSGRQFPNYSSELNVNALELEDSALYLCASSKLGTGDYEQYFGPGTRLTVT.

This chain uses TRBV10-3 with TRBJ2-5, with 11 nucleotides matching TRBD2. V lost 0 bases to trimming and J lost 2 bases; unmatched junction nucleotides: 5. The CDR3 is 17 residues long. The germline gives CDR1 ENHRY, CDR2 SYGVKD. CDR3 DNA sequence: TGTGCCATCAGTGAGTCTGAGACTAGCGGGGCACAAGAGACCCAGTACTTC. Translation: CAISESETSGAQETQYF.

There are a few counts of this clonotype. This chain joins TRBV5-1 and TRBJ1-4, with D possibly TRBD1 on 6 matching bases. This CDR3 region has 16 residues. Germline V gives CDR1 SGHRS, CDR2 YFSETQ. Trimming left V 4 bases short and J 5 bases short, with 18 bases between. The chain's CDR3 is CASSTRGQGRNEKLFF. CDR3 bases: TGCGCCAGCAGCACCCGAGGGCAGGGGAGAAATGAAAAACTGTTTTTT.

The gene calls are TRBV6-1 and TRBJ1-2; weak D call: TRBD1 (5 bases). The CDR3 length is 17 residues. The V and J ends lost 3 bases and 3 bases respectively, with 20 bases between them. Germline V CDR1 and CDR2: MNHNS, SASEGT. The CDR3 loop is CASSDGAPDDPYYGYTF. In DNA form, the CDR3 reads TGTGCCAGCAGTGATGGGGCGCCGGATGATCCCTACTATGGCTACACCTTC.

The V and J genes are TRBV27 and TRBJ1-2; D ambiguous. The CDR3 runs to 14 residues. Germline CDR1 is MNHEY and CDR2 is SMNVEV (reference sequence). With 2 bases removed from V and 3 bases from J, the gap between germline ends came to 10 bases. The CDR3 region has the DNA TGTGCCAGCAGTTTAATGTTAGGAGACTATGGCTACACCTTC. It translates to CASSLMLGDYGYTF.

This clonotype came up many times. The chain carries TRBV7-9 and TRBJ2-3, with unresolved D. The V end was cut by 4 bases, the J end by 4 bases, with 3 bases between. This CDR3 is 11 amino acids long. Per germline, CDR1 SEHNR and CDR2 FQNEAQ (reference sequence). The CDR3 nucleotides read TGTGCCAGCAGCTCCTCAGATACGCAGTATTTT. Translating gives CASSSSDTQYF.

The rearrangement joins TRBV6-8 to TRBJ2-6; 7 bases match TRBD1. J was trimmed by 9 bases and V by 6 bases; bases with no gene match: 11. The germline V gene has CDR1 MNHGY and CDR2 SAAAGT. The length of the CDR3 is 15 residues. The CDR3 loop reads CASSSGQPVVNVLTF. In DNA form, the CDR3 reads TGTGCCAGCAGCTCGGGACAGCCAGTGGTCAACGTCCTGACTTTC.

The rearrangement links TRBV10-3 to TRBJ1-2; tentatively, D is TRBD1 (6 bases). CDR1 and CDR2 (germline): ENHRY, SYGVKD. V lost 2 bases and J 4 bases, leaving 14 bases between the germline ends. The CDR3 sequence is 15 residues long. In DNA form, the CDR3 reads TGTGCCATCAGTGAGGCCGGTGTGGGGGCCTATGGCTACACCTTC. Translating it yields CAISEAGVGAYGYTF.

In regard to this clonotype: A much larger clone is a single base away; this may be a read error. This chain joins TRBV7-2 and TRBJ2-1, with D uncertain. Germline assignment: CDR1 SGHTA and CDR2 FQGNSA. Trimming removed 7 bases from V and 0 bases from J, with 1 base in between. CDR3 length equals 11 residues. CDR3 nucleotide sequence: TGTGCCAGCATCTCCTACAATGAGCAGTTCTTC. Translated, it gives CASISYNEQFF.

This clonotype was seen at least ten times. This chain's CDR3 is CASSQGKGREAFF. CDR3 in DNA: TGCGCCAGCAGCCAAGGGAAGGGCCGTGAAGCTTTCTTT. This chain connects TRBV4-1 to TRBJ1-1; D remains unclear. V dropped 1 base and J dropped 7 bases, with 10 bases sitting between them. CDR3 length equals 13 residues. CDR1 MGHRA and CDR2 YSYEKL come from the germline V gene.

In its sample, this clonotype ranks as medium-sized. The J gene is TRBJ1-2, the V gene TRBV7-2; possible D gene TRBD1, 5 bases. V lost 1 base to trimming and J lost 0 bases, with 18 bases between them. The CDR3 loop spans 18 amino acids. Germline assignment: CDR1 SGHTA and CDR2 FQGNSA. The CDR3: CASSLVSRETPTNYGYTF. Written as DNA, the CDR3 is TGTGCCAGCAGCTTAGTCAGCAGGGAGACCCCTACTAACTATGGCTACACCTTC.

The chain uses TRBV25-1 and TRBJ1-2; D ambiguous. V was shortened by 3 bases and J by 6 bases, with 14 bases between the two germline ends. There are 14 residues in the CDR3. Germline assignment: CDR1 MGHDK and CDR2 SYGVNS. CDR3 in amino acids: CASSDPKGSHGYTF. The CDR3 nucleotides read TGTGCCAGCAGTGACCCCAAAGGCAGCCATGGCTACACCTTC.

The chain has TRBV7-3 and TRBJ1-1; a possible D gene is TRBD1 (5 bases). Germline V CDR1 and CDR2: SGHTA, FQGTGA. The CDR3 sequence is 15 residues long. Trimming removed 5 bases at V and 5 bases at J, with 18 bases between. CDR3 bases: TGTGCCAGCAGCCCCGGAGCGGGGGGAACGACTGAAGCTTTCTTT. Encoded protein: CASSPGAGGTTEAFF. The full variable domain, with the rest looked up from reference TRBV7-3 and TRBJ1-1, is GAGVSQTPSNKVTEKGKYVELRCDPISGHTALYWYRQSLGQGPEFLIYFQGTGAADDSGLPNDRFFAVRPEGSVSTLKIQRTERGDSAVYLCASSPGAGGTTEAFFGQGTRLTVV.

A note on this clonotype: A junction boundary mismatches the germline segment, possibly from a read error. This rearrangement joins TRBV7-4 to TRBJ2-7; D is perhaps TRBD2 (6 bases). CDR3 length: 14 amino acids. Germline V gene lookup returns CDR1 SGHVT and CDR2 SQSDAQ. CDR3 amino acids: CVSSRRGLPYEQYF. In DNA, the CDR3 is TGTGTCAGCAGCCGGCGGGGTCTACCCTACGAGCAGTACTTC.

This chain uses TRBV2 with TRBJ2-7; D is possibly TRBD2 (6 bases). With 2 bases removed from V and 4 bases from J, the gap between germline ends came to 18 bases. The CDR3 consists of 16 residues. Germline assignment: CDR1 SNHLY and CDR2 FYNNEI. CDR3 sequence (DNA): TGTGCCAGCAGTGAATGGGAGGACGTCTTCGCTTACGAGCAGTACTTC. It yields the protein CASSEWEDVFAYEQYF.

V gene TRBV18 combines with J gene TRBJ1-2; a possible D gene is TRBD1 (5 bases). Trimming took off 0 bases at V and 1 base at J, with 12 bases between the two ends. CDR1 KGHSH and CDR2 LQKENI come from the germline V gene. This CDR3 is 16 amino acids long. The CDR3 DNA is TGTGCCAGCTCACCACCGACACAGGATTTTAACTATGGCTACACCTTC. It specifies CASSPPTQDFNYGYTF.